One TCR beta chain is described in this entry. Followed longitudinally, the Seattle patients had been enrolled during active infection. This sample is part of a study of blood T cell repertoires in COVID-19. Across the whole study: Acute-phase and convalescent COVID-19 samples originated in the United States, Italy and Spain. Nucleic acid was either cDNA or gDNA, and it came from T cells, B-cell-depleted T cells, or PBMCs.

The CDR3 runs to 14 residues. The germline gives CDR1 SGHNT, CDR2 YYREEE (reference sequence). Trimming removed 1 base from V and 4 bases from J, with 11 bases in between. As handled by the study authors: Counts of nucleated cells, estimated from reference gene primer amplification, were obtained. Only in-frame clones appear in the TCRdb table, and some are missing; sequencing was by immunoSEQ multiplex PCR. The V and J calls and clone size come from that table; D and trimming were worked out from the DNA. Here the sample spans 140,000 to 150,000 clones, approximately 90% being singletons. The chain uses TRBV5-4 and TRBJ1-1; D unclear. The sequencing sample was made of peripheral blood. This sequence was found in a human donor with COVID-19, enrolled during active disease. The donor label of this sample is uncertain. CDR3 residues: CASSLKGVGTEAFF. Here the CDR3 DNA reads TGTGCCAGCAGCTTGAAGGGAGTTGGCACTGAAGCTTTCTTT.